This T cell receptor (beta chain) derives from a study of blood T cells in healthy people across ages. Notes on the study in general: Among T cells, TCR beta diversity per million cells dropped roughly linearly as age rose.

Together with a sample-barcoded 5' primer, a J-beta primer mix was included in a second PCR lasting about 7 to 11 cycles. Template switching added a 12-random-nucleotide identifier to every cDNA molecule. Each sample provided no less than 3 million CDR3-containing paired-end reads. TCRdb re-called the 5' RACE reads with MiXCR, one entry per CDR3 protein. The sample lists some 1.6 million distinct CDR3 sequences, about 31% seen once, with about 11% in the top ten. Germline trimming cut 1 base from V and 5 bases from J; bases unmatched to any gene: 7. CDR3 length equals 16 residues. Germline CDR1 is MNHEY and CDR2 is SVGAGI. Points on this clonotype: Its target is not known.

This chain joins TRBV6-5 and TRBJ2-5; TRBD2 matches at 10 bases. Input material: blood. The source of this sequence is a young woman in good health. The CDR3 DNA reads as TGTGCCAGCAGTTACTTTACTAGCGGGGACGAGGAGACCCAGTACTTC. The encoded protein is CASSYFTSGDEETQYF.